The 29 T cell receptor beta chains in this list originate from one sample, sequenced in a study of blood T cell repertoires in COVID-19. The repertoire was sequenced with immunoSEQ multiplex PCR; TCRdb's copy has only in-frame clones and lacks some. The table lists approximately 170,000 clones, around 83% of them singletons, with less than 10% in the top ten. Sequencing was carried out using peripheral blood. The origin of the receptors is a woman aged 70-85 years with COVID-19, enrolled during active disease.

This rearrangement joins TRBV18 to TRBJ1-6, with 9 bases fitting TRBD1. The CDR3 loop spans 14 amino acids. The V gene end was trimmed by 3 bases and the J gene end by 11 bases; junction bases not matched to a gene: 5. The germline V gene encodes CDR1 KGHSH and CDR2 LQKENI. The chain's CDR3 is CASSPDRGTTPLHF. CDR3 in DNA: TGTGCCAGCTCACCCGACAGGGGGACTACACCCCTCCACTTT. Drawing the rest from reference TRBV18 and TRBJ1-6, the complete variable domain is NAGVMQNPRHLVRRRGQEARLRCSPMKGHSHVYWYRQLPEEGLKFMVYLQKENIIDESGMPKERFSAEFPKEGPSILRIQQVVRGDSAAYFCASSPDRGTTPLHFGNGTRLTVT.

This rearrangement joins TRBV28 to TRBJ1-2; the D gene is possibly TRBD1 (6 bases). CDR1 MDHEN and CDR2 SYDVKM come from the germline V gene. V lost 4 bases to trimming and J lost 2 bases, with 17 bases between them. CDR3 length: 16 residues. CDR3 sequence reads: CASSSAQGPSNYGYTF. CDR3 sequence (DNA): TGTGCCAGCAGTTCCGCACAGGGTCCATCCAACTATGGCTACACCTTC.

This chain connects TRBV18 to TRBJ1-1, with 8 positions matching TRBD1. Germline V CDR1 and CDR2: KGHSH, LQKENI. J lost 5 bases, V lost 6 bases, and 8 bases had no gene match. The CDR3 has 14 amino acids. The CDR3 coding sequence is TGTGCCAGCTCTCCAGGACAGGGTAGAACTGAAGCTTTCTTT. Encoded protein: CASSPGQGRTEAFF.

The chain joins TRBV3-1 (or the pseudogene TRBV3-2) to TRBJ1-4, with a weak D call TRBD1 (5 bases). The CDR3 totals 14 residues. Trimming pared 3 bases from V and 5 bases from J, leaving 10 bases between. Germline V gene sequence: CDR1 LGHDT, CDR2 YNNKEL (reference sequence). The CDR3 is CASSQGGWNEKLFF. The CDR3, as DNA: TGTGCCAGCAGCCAGGGGGGATGGAATGAAAAACTGTTTTTT.

The table lists this clone with a count of one. This chain connects TRBV30 to TRBJ2-3; D gene unclear. Trimming stripped 2 bases from V and 0 bases from J, with 3 bases between. The CDR3 has 12 amino acids. The germline V gene has CDR1 GTSNPN and CDR2 SVGIG (reference sequence). The chain's CDR3 is CAWSPSTDTQYF. CDR3 sequence (DNA): TGTGCCTGGAGTCCTAGCACAGATACGCAGTATTTT.

The chain is built from TRBV10-3 and TRBJ2-7; the match to TRBD1 covers 7 bases. Germline V CDR1 and CDR2: ENHRY, SYGVKD. The CDR3 is 14 amino acids. The ends lost 5 bases at V and 7 bases at J; junction bases unmatched: 11. The CDR3 nucleotides read TGTGCCATCAGTCCTTCGACAGGGACAAGGGAGCAGTACTTC. It yields the protein CAISPSTGTREQYF.

This clone has only a few counts. The V gene is TRBV2, the J gene TRBJ2-5; TRBD2 matches at 9 bases. This CDR3 is 14 amino acids long. Germline V lookup: CDR1 SNHLY, CDR2 FYNNEI. V was clipped by 6 bases and J by 2 bases; unmatched bases: 4. The CDR3 bases are TGTGCCAGCAGGGGAGCGGGAGGACAAGAGACCCAGTACTTC. This codes for CASRGAGGQETQYF.

The chain employs TRBV28 and TRBJ1-4; 8 nucleotides agree with TRBD1. The V segment lost 4 bases and the J segment 7 bases; nucleotides outside the gene matches: 5. There are 14 residues in the CDR3. Germline CDR1 is MDHEN and CDR2 is SYDVKM. CDR3 nucleotides: TGTGCCAGCAGTTCGGACAGGGACGCTGAAAAACTGTTTTTT. It yields the protein CASSSDRDAEKLFF.

In its sample, this clone was seen a few times. V is TRBV7-2 and J is TRBJ2-3, with D hard to call. The CDR3 is 15 amino acids. The V gene's germline CDR1 is SGHTA and CDR2 FQGNSA. Between the trimmed V and J ends, which lost 1 base and 4 bases, there was a span of 12 bases. CDR3 DNA sequence: TGTGCCAGCAGCTTAGGGCAGGCCCCCGCAGATACGCAGTATTTT. Amino acids: CASSLGQAPADTQYF.

This clone showed up just once. V and J are TRBV7-9 and TRBJ1-3; 7 bases are shared with TRBD1. The V segment lost 6 bases and the J segment 1 base; nucleotides outside the gene matches: 3. Germline-derived CDR1 and CDR2 are SEHNR and FQNEAQ (reference sequence). The CDR3 has 14 residues. CDR3 amino acids: CASRTGDSGNTIYF. The CDR3 bases are TGTGCCAGCAGAACAGGGGATTCTGGAAACACCATATATTTT.

A few counts support this clone. The genes are TRBV28 and TRBJ2-3; 9 bases are a match to TRBD1. Germline V gene sequence: CDR1 MDHEN, CDR2 SYDVKM. The CDR3 loop spans 13 amino acids. V lost 6 bases and J lost 5; bases outside the gene matches: 3. CDR3 coding DNA: TGTGCCAGCAGGACGACAGGGGGAGATACGCAGTATTTT. Protein sequence: CASRTTGGDTQYF.

The genes are TRBV6-2 or TRBV6-3 and TRBJ2-1, with TRBD2 identical over 9 bases. V was pared by 4 bases and J by 10 bases, with 8 bases of the junction left unmatched. The CDR3 spans 14 residues. The germline V gene encodes CDR1 MNHEY and CDR2 SVGEGT. CDR3 amino acids: CASSSAGGPKEQFF. CDR3 nucleotides: TGTGCCAGCAGTTCGGCGGGAGGGCCTAAGGAGCAGTTCTTC.

V usage is TRBV7-9 and J usage is TRBJ2-6; D might be TRBD2 (6 bases). With 9 bases removed from V and 0 bases from J, the gap between germline ends came to 15 bases. Germline CDR1 and CDR2: SEHNR and FQNEAQ (reference sequence). The CDR3 covers 16 residues. The CDR3 loop reads CARGTELYSGANVLTF. DNA for the CDR3: TGTGCCAGGGGGACTGAACTCTACTCTGGGGCCAACGTCCTGACTTTC. The full variable domain, in which reference TRBV7-9 and TRBJ2-6 provide the parts outside the CDR3, is DTGVSQNPRHKITKRGQNVTFRCDPISEHNRLYWYRQTLGQGPEFLTYFQNEAQLEKSRLLSDRFSAERPKGSFSTLEIQRTEQGDSAMYLCARGTELYSGANVLTFGAGSRLTVL.

V gene TRBV11-2 combines with J gene TRBJ1-3; TRBD1 is a possible D gene (5 bases). Germline V lookup: CDR1 SGHAT, CDR2 FQNNGV. The CDR3 has 18 amino acids. The germline V and J ends were trimmed by 1 base and 0 bases, with 16 bases remaining between them. DNA for the CDR3: TGTGCCAGCAGCTTAGGTGGGGAGGACACGATCTCTGGAAACACCATATATTTT. Its translation is CASSLGGEDTISGNTIYF.

This chain connects TRBV7-6 to TRBJ2-7; 9 nucleotides line up with TRBD2. The V gene end was trimmed by 5 bases and the J gene end by 6 bases; junction bases not matched to a gene: 8. The CDR3 is made up of 14 amino acids. Germline V gives CDR1 SGHVS, CDR2 FNYEAQ. CDR3 DNA: TGTGCCAGCAGCCTTAGCGGGAGTGGGCCCGAGCAGTACTTC. This encodes CASSLSGSGPEQYF.

The rearrangement links TRBV7-7 to TRBJ2-3; tentatively, D is TRBD2 (6 bases). V was pared by 7 bases and J by 4 bases, with 18 bases between. The CDR3 runs 15 residues. Germline V CDR1 and CDR2: SSHAT, FNYEAQ (reference sequence). CDR3 sequence (DNA): TGTGCCAGCACTAGACTAGGAGGGGATGCAGATACGCAGTATTTT. This codes for CASTRLGGDADTQYF.

This sequence joins TRBV6-4 and TRBJ2-1; the D gene is possibly TRBD1 (6 bases). The CDR3 totals 12 residues. Trimming shortened V by 2 bases and J by 9 bases, and 8 bases separated the two germline ends. Germline V gene data show CDR1 as MRHNA and CDR2 as SNTAGT. The CDR3 protein is CASSDQGLEQFF. For the CDR3, the DNA is TGTGCCAGCAGTGACCAGGGGCTTGAGCAGTTCTTC.

The chain is built from TRBV11-2 and TRBJ2-7; TRBD1 agrees at 11 bases. The CDR3 has 19 amino acids. After removal of 3 bases from V and 1 base from J, the junction contained 14 bases not matched to a gene. Germline assignment: CDR1 SGHAT and CDR2 FQNNGV. The DNA for the CDR3 is TGTGCCAGCAGCTTCTCTACTTCGGGACAGGGGGGTCCTTCCTACGAGCAGTACTTC. Its protein product is CASSFSTSGQGGPSYEQYF.

The J gene is TRBJ1-2, the V gene TRBV5-6; no clear D. V lost 0 bases and J 2 bases, leaving 5 bases between the germline ends. The CDR3 loop spans 13 amino acids. In germline, CDR1 is SGHDT, CDR2 YYEEEE. The CDR3 reads CASSLGQNYGYTF. The CDR3 coding sequence is TGTGCCAGCAGCTTGGGCCAGAACTATGGCTACACCTTC.

The chain recombines TRBV14 with TRBJ1-4; 9 nucleotides line up with TRBD1. Germline trimming cut 1 base from V and 8 bases from J; bases unmatched to any gene: 5. Germline lookup yields CDR1 SGHDN and CDR2 FVKESK. The CDR3 runs to 15 residues. The CDR3 here is CASSQVLQGAEKLFF. In DNA form, the CDR3 reads TGTGCCAGCAGCCAAGTTTTACAGGGGGCCGAAAAACTGTTTTTT.

The V call is TRBV3-1 (or the pseudogene TRBV3-2), the J call TRBJ2-2, with 11 positions matching TRBD2. Germline CDR1 reads LGHDT; CDR2 reads YNNKEL (reference sequence). The V segment lost 0 bases and the J segment 7 bases; nucleotides outside the gene matches: 10. The CDR3 runs to 18 residues. The CDR3 nucleotides are TGTGCCAGCAGCCAAGATGGTAGCGGGAGGGCCGTTGGCGGGGAGCTGTTTTTT. Translation gives CASSQDGSGRAVGGELFF.

The chain joins TRBV2 to TRBJ1-3, with unresolved D. The CDR3 is 14 residues long. Trimming removed 5 bases at V and 0 bases at J, with 8 bases between. From germline, CDR1 is SNHLY and CDR2 FYNNEI. The DNA of the CDR3 is TGTGCCAGCAGTACCGACTCCTCTGGAAACACCATATATTTT. This encodes CASSTDSSGNTIYF.

The J gene is TRBJ2-2, the V gene TRBV7-9; D not resolved. Trimming shortened V by 5 bases and J by 4 bases, and 8 bases separated the two germline ends. Germline V lookup: CDR1 SEHNR, CDR2 FQNEAQ (reference sequence). The CDR3 is 13 residues long. CDR3 nucleotide sequence: TGTGCCAGCAGCCCCCTGGCCACCGGGGAGCTGTTTTTT. It yields the protein CASSPLATGELFF.

J is TRBJ2-7 and V is TRBV28; D may be TRBD2 (5 bases). Germline-derived CDR1 and CDR2 are MDHEN and SYDVKM. The CDR3 is made up of 11 amino acids. Trimming pared 8 bases from V and 6 bases from J, leaving 11 bases between. The CDR3 loop is CASVTGVEQYF. The CDR3 DNA reads as TGTGCCAGCGTGACCGGGGTCGAGCAGTACTTC.

The genes are TRBV19 and TRBJ1-3; D is unclear. Germline V gene data show CDR1 as LNHDA and CDR2 as SQIVND (reference sequence). There are 15 residues in the CDR3. Trimming left V 9 bases short and J 4 bases short, with 19 bases between. CDR3: CASLQSSILGNTIYF. CDR3 bases: TGTGCCAGCCTCCAGTCGTCCATTTTAGGAAACACCATATATTTT. The variable domain in full, completed from reference TRBV19 and TRBJ1-3, reads DGGITQSPKYLFRKEGQNVTLSCEQNLNHDAMYWYRQDPGQGLRLIYYSQIVNDFQKGDIAEGYSVSREKKESFPLTVTSAQKNPTAFYLCASLQSSILGNTIYFGEGSWLTVV.

The genes are TRBV28 and TRBJ2-1; 8 bases are a match to TRBD1. CDR1 and CDR2 (germline): MDHEN, SYDVKM. This CDR3 has 15 amino acids. V lost 6 bases to trimming and J lost 5 bases; unmatched junction nucleotides: 9. The CDR3 loop reads CASRAGTGQNNEQFF. In DNA form, the CDR3 reads TGTGCCAGCAGAGCCGGGACAGGACAGAACAATGAGCAGTTCTTC. Filled out from reference TRBV28 and TRBJ2-1, the complete variable domain reads DVKVTQSSRYLVKRTGEKVFLECVQDMDHENMFWYRQDPGLGLRLIYFSYDVKMKEKGDIPEGYSVSREKKERFSLILESASTNQTSMYLCASRAGTGQNNEQFFGPGTRLTVL.

Remarks on this clone: The same CDR3 also results from other DNA sequences found in this sample. The gene calls are TRBV9 and TRBJ2-7, with 9 bases identical to TRBD2. The CDR3 covers 14 residues. Trimming cost V 0 bases and J 3 bases; bases outside gene matches: 1. Per the germline V gene, CDR1 is SGDLS and CDR2 is YYNGEE. This chain's CDR3 is CASSVGGRGYEQYF. The CDR3 coding sequence is TGTGCCAGCAGCGTAGGCGGGAGGGGCTACGAGCAGTACTTC.

This sequence joins TRBV6-5 and TRBJ2-1, with D tentatively TRBD2 (6 bases). The length of the CDR3 is 15 residues. Germline loops: CDR1 MNHEY, CDR2 SVGAGI. Trimming cost V 6 bases and J 2 bases, with 14 bases left between them. CDR3 in DNA: TGTGCCAGCAGCACGGGACTCGACCCCTACAATGAGCAGTTCTTC. Translated: CASSTGLDPYNEQFF.

The chain uses TRBV28 and TRBJ2-7; 13 bases fit TRBD2. Germline V gives CDR1 MDHEN, CDR2 SYDVKM. Trimming removed 5 bases from V and 2 bases from J; junction bases left unmatched: 6. This CDR3 has 16 residues. CDR3 protein: CASSLTSGRGAYEQYF. The CDR3 bases are TGTGCCAGCAGTCTCACTAGCGGGAGGGGCGCCTACGAGCAGTACTTC.